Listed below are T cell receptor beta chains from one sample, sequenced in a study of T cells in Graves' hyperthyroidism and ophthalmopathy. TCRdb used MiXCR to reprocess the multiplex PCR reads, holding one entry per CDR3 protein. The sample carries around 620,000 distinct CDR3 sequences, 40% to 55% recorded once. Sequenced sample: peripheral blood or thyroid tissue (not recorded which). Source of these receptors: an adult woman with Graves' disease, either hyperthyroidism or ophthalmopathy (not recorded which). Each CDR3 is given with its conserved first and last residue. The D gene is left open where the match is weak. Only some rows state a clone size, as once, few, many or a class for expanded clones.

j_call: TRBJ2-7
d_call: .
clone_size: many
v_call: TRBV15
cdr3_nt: TGTGCCACCAGCAGATGGACTGATTCCTACGAGCAGTACTTC
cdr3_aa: CATSRWTDSYEQYF

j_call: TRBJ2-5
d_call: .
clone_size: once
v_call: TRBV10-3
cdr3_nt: TGTGCCATCAGTGATGAATTGTACCAAGAGACCCAGTACTTC
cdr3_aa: CAISDELYQETQYF

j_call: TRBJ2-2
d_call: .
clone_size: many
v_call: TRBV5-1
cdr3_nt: TGCGCCAGCAGCTGGCGCGCACCGGGGAGCGAGCTGTTTTTT
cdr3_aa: CASSWRAPGSELFF

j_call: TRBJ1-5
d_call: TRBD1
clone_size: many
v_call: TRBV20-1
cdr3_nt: TGCAGTGCTAGGTACGCACAGGGGATAGGTCAGCCCCAGCATTTT
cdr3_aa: CSARYAQGIGQPQHF

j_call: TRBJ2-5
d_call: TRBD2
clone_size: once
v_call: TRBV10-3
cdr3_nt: TGTGCCATCAGTGAGTCCGTCAGGGTACGGGAGGGGATGATGGAGACCCAGTACTTC
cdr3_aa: CAISESVRVREGMMETQYF

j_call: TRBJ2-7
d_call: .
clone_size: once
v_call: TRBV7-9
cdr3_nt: TGTGCCAGCAGCCCTTCAGGGCGGTCCTACAATGAGCAGTACTTC
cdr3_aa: CASSPSGRSYNEQYF

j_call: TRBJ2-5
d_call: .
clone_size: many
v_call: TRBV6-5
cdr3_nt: TGTGCCAGCAGTTACTCGACAGGCCAAGAGACCCAGTACTTC
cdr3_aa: CASSYSTGQETQYF

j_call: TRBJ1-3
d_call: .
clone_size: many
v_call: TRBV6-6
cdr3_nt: TGTGCCAGCAGTTCTTGGTCGAGTATGGCTGGAAACACCATATATTTT
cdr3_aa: CASSSWSSMAGNTIYF

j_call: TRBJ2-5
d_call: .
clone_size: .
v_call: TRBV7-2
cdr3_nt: TGTGCCAGCAGCTTGGCTAGGTATGAAGAGACCCAGTACTTC
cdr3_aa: CASSLARYEETQYF

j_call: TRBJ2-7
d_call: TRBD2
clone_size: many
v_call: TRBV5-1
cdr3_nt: TGCGCCTCCAGCGGGAGGGCCTACGAGCAGTACTTC
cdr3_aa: CASSGRAYEQYF

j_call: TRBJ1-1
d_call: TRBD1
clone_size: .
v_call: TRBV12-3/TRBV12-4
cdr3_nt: TGTGCCAGCAGTCGTCCTAGGGCGGACAGGGGGCGACACTCTGAAGCTTTCTTT
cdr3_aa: CASSRPRADRGRHSEAFF

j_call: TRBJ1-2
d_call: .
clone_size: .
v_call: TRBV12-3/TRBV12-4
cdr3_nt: TGTGCCACCAGGGCCTATGGCTACACCTTC
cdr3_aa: CATRAYGYTF

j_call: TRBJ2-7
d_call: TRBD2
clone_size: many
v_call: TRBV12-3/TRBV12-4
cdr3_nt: TGTGCCAGCAGTCAGAGCGGAACTAGCGGTTTCTACGAGCAGTACTTC
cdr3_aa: CASSQSGTSGFYEQYF

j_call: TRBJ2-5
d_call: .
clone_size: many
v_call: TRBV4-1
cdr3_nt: TGCGCCAGCACATGGCGGGACGGACGTCAAGAGACCCAGTACTTC
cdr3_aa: CASTWRDGRQETQYF

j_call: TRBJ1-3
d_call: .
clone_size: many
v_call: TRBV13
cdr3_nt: TGTGCCAGCAGCTTAGGACTCTTCTCTGGAAACACCATATATTTT
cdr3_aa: CASSLGLFSGNTIYF

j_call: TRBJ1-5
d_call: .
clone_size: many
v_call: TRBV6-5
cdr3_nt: TGTGCCAGCAGTTACTCGTGGAGCGGAGATCAGCCCCAGCATTTT
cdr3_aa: CASSYSWSGDQPQHF

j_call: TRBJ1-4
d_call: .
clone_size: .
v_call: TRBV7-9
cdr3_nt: TGTGCCAGCAGCCCAAAGCGTGCAACTAATGAAAAACTGTTTTTT
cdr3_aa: CASSPKRATNEKLFF

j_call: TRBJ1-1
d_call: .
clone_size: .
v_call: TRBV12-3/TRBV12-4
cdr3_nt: TGTGCCAGCATGCGCCCGAACACTGAAGCTTTCTTT
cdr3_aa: CASMRPNTEAFF

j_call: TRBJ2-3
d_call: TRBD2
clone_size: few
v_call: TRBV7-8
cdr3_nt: TGTGCCAGCAGTCCTAGCCGACTAGCGGGAGGGCCGGGAGATACGCAGTATTTT
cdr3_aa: CASSPSRLAGGPGDTQYF

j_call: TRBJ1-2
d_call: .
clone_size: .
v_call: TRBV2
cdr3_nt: TGTGCCAGCAGTGAAGCGGGCCAACCCTATGGCTACACCTTC
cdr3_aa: CASSEAGQPYGYTF

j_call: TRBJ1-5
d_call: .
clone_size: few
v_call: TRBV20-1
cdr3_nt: TGCAGTGCCAGCTCCAGGGATAGCAATCAGCCCCAGCATTTT
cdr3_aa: CSASSRDSNQPQHF

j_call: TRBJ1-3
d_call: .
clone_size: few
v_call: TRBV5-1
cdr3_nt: TGCGCCAGCAGCCATGAACCAGGGAAGGGAAGTGGAAACACCGTATATTTT
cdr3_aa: CASSHEPGKGSGNTVYF

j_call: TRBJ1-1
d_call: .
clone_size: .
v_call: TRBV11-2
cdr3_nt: TGTGCCAGCAGAGCCGCTCCCGCTACCCCGAACACTGAAGCTTTCTTT
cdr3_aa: CASRAAPATPNTEAFF

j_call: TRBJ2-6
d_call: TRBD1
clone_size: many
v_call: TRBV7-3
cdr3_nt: TGTGCCAGCAGCGGCGGGACAGGGTTCGGGGCCAACGTCCTGACTTTC
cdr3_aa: CASSGGTGFGANVLTF

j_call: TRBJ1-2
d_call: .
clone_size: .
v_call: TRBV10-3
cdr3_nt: TGTGCCATCAGTGAGGAGGGGATGATGCCGTCGTCCTATGGCTACACCTTC
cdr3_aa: CAISEEGMMPSSYGYTF

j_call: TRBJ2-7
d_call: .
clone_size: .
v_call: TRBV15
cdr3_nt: TGTGCCACCAGCAGGATCAGGGCGCCCGGTTACGAGCAGTACTTC
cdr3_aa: CATSRIRAPGYEQYF

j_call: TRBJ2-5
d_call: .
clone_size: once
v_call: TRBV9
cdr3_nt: TGTGCCAGCAGCGTGACGCTGACTGAAGAGACCCAGTACTTC
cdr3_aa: CASSVTLTEETQYF

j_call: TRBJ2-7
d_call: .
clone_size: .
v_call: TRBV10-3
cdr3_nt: TGTGCCATCAATCCGGGACTGAGCTCCTACGAGCAGTACTTC
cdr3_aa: CAINPGLSSYEQYF

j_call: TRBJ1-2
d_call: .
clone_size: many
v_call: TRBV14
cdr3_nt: TGTGCCAGCAGCCAAGGCCCCAGGGACCATGGCTACACCTTC
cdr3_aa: CASSQGPRDHGYTF

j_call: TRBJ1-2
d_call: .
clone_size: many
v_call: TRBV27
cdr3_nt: TGTGCCAGCAGTCCGGGGGGCGCAAATGGCTACACCTTC
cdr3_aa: CASSPGGANGYTF

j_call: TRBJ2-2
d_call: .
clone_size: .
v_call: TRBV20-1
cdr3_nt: TGCAGTGCTAGAGATGCGGCAGGGGCCGGGGAGCTGTTTTTT
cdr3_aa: CSARDAAGAGELFF

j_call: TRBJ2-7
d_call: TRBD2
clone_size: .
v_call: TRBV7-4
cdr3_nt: TGTGCCAGCAGCTTATCATTCGGGAGGGCCTACGAGCAGTACTTC
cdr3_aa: CASSLSFGRAYEQYF

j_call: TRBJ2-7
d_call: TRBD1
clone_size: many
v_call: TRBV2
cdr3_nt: TGTGCCAGCAGAGGACAGGGAGTATGGGGGCAGTACTTC
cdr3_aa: CASRGQGVWGQYF

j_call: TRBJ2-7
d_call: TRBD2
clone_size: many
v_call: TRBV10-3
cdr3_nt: TGTGCCATCAACCGGGGGAGGGCTACCTACGAGCAGTACTTC
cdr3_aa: CAINRGRATYEQYF

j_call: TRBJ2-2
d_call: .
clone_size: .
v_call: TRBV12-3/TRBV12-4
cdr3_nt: TGTGCCAGCAGTCCTCGGACGGGGCACACCGGGGAGCTGTTTTTT
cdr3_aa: CASSPRTGHTGELFF

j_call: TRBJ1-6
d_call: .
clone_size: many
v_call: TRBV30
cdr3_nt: TGTGCCTGGGCCTTACGGGAAAGTTCACCCCTCCACTTT
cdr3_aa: CAWALRESSPLHF

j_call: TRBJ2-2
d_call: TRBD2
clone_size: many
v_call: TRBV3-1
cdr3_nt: TGTGCCAGCAGCCAGCGGGGGGCGGACGGGGAGCTGTTTTTT
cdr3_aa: CASSQRGADGELFF

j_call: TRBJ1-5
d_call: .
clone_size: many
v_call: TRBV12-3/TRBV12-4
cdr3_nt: TGTGCCAGCAGTTATTATCCGGGGAACAATCAGCCCCAGCATTTT
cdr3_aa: CASSYYPGNNQPQHF

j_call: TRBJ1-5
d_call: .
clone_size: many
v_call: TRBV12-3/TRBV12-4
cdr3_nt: TGTGCCAGCAGTTGGACCGGCAGCCAGCCCCAGCATTTT
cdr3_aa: CASSWTGSQPQHF